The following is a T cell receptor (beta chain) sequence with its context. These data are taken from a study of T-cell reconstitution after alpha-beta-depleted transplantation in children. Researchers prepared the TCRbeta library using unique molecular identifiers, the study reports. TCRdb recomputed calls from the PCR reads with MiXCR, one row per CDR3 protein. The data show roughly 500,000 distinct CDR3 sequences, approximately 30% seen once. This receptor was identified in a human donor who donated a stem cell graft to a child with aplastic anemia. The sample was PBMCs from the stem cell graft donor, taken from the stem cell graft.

The CDR3 bases are TGTGCCAGCAGCTCTCGTTGGGATACGCAGTATTTT. Translating it yields CASSSRWDTQYF. The chain has TRBV7-2 and TRBJ2-3; D gene uncertain. V lost 4 bases, J lost 6 bases, and 8 bases lay in between. The V gene's germline CDR1 is SGHTA and CDR2 FQGNSA. The CDR3 covers 12 residues.